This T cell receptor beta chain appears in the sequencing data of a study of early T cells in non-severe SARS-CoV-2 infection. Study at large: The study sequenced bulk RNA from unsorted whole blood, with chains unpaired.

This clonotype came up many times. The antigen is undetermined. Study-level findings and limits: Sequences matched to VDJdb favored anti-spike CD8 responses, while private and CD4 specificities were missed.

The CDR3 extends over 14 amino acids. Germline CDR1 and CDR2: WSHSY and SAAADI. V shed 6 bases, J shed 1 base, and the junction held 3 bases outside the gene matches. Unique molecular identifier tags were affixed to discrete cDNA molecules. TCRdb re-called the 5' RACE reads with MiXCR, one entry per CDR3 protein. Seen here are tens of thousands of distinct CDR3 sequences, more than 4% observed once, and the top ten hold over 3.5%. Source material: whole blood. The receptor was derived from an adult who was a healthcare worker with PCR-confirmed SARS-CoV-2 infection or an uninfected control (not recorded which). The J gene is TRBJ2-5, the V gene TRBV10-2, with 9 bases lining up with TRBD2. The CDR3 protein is CASRAGGRQETQYF. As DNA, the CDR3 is TGCGCCAGCAGAGCGGGGGGACGCCAAGAGACCCAGTACTTC.